A selection of T cell receptor beta chains follows, all from one sample in a study of CD8 T cells in ankylosing spondylitis. A single record per CDR3 protein comes from TCRdb applying MiXCR to the 5' RACE reads. The sample records about 400,000 distinct CDR3 sequences, under 25% being singletons. Input material: blood, either unsorted or a sorted T cell fraction (not recorded which). These receptors originate from a male donor with ankylosing spondylitis. CDR3s include the opening cysteine and the closing phenylalanine or tryptophan. A D gene is named only where the DNA matches it firmly. Not every row has a clone size; where given, it reads once, few, many or a size class.

d_call	clone_size	v_call	j_call	cdr3_aa	cdr3_nt
-	few	TRBV7-2	TRBJ2-5	CASRPRDGQETQYF	TGTGCCAGCAGGCCGCGGGACGGCCAAGAGACCCAGTACTTC
-	few	TRBV4-1	TRBJ1-4	CASSQEDGSEKLFF	TGCGCCAGCAGCCAAGAAGACGGCTCTGAAAAACTGTTTTTT
-	many	TRBV11-2	TRBJ2-5	CASSTGHQETQYF	TGTGCCAGCAGCACGGGACATCAAGAGACCCAGTACTTC
TRBD2	-	TRBV7-3	TRBJ2-2	CASSLLSGSGDGELFF	TGTGCCAGCAGCTTGCTTAGCGGGAGCGGTGACGGGGAGCTGTTTTTT
-	few	TRBV29-1	TRBJ1-1	CSVAVGMNTEAFF	TGCAGCGTTGCCGTGGGTATGAACACTGAAGCTTTCTTT
-	-	TRBV29-1	TRBJ2-5	CSSRGTQETQYF	TGCAGCTCCCGTGGGACTCAAGAGACCCAGTACTTC
TRBD2	-	TRBV19	TRBJ2-1	CASSIGGGVTYNEQFF	TGTGCCAGTAGTATTGGCGGGGGGGTGACCTACAATGAGCAGTTCTTC
-	-	TRBV28	TRBJ1-2	CASRTGHPKGYTF	TGTGCCAGCAGAACCGGACACCCTAAAGGCTACACCTTC
-	-	TRBV11-1	TRBJ1-5	CASSSDAGYGDSNQPQHF	TGTGCCAGCAGCTCGGACGCGGGTTACGGCGATAGCAATCAGCCCCAGCATTTT
-	-	TRBV4-2	TRBJ1-1	CASSHTGIAEAFF	TGTGCCAGCAGCCACACAGGGATCGCTGAAGCTTTCTTT
-	many	TRBV12-3/TRBV12-4	TRBJ2-2	CASSFTDDGTGELFF	TGTGCCAGCAGTTTTACGGACGACGGCACCGGGGAGCTGTTTTTT